This T cell receptor beta chain was sequenced for a study of neoadjuvant nivolumab and ipilimumab in lung cancer. Study details: The combination arm added day-1 ipilimumab 1 mg/kg to nivolumab 3 mg/kg on days 1, 15, 29.

Assay: immunoSEQ multiplex PCR; the TCRdb copy retains only in-frame clones and omits some. This sample has about 6,600 clones, with 65% found just once. Whole-study findings and limits: Only a small number of samples underwent TCR sequencing. Only two of four nivolumab-treated tumors gained richness and clonality by surgery.

V shed 8 bases, J shed 0 bases, and the junction held 9 bases outside the gene matches. The germline gives CDR1 LNHDA, CDR2 SQIVND (reference sequence). CDR3 length equals 16 residues. As concerns this clone: Its antigen remains unidentified.

The sequencing here drew on tumor tissue, taken after neoadjuvant nivolumab, alone or with ipilimumab, at or shortly before surgery. The clonotype originates from an adult with non-small cell lung cancer. J is TRBJ2-2 and V is TRBV19; the match to TRBD1 covers 7 bases. DNA of the CDR3: TGTGCCAGTGAAGACCCGGGACAGACGAACACCGGGGAGCTGTTTTTT. Its translation: CASEDPGQTNTGELFF.